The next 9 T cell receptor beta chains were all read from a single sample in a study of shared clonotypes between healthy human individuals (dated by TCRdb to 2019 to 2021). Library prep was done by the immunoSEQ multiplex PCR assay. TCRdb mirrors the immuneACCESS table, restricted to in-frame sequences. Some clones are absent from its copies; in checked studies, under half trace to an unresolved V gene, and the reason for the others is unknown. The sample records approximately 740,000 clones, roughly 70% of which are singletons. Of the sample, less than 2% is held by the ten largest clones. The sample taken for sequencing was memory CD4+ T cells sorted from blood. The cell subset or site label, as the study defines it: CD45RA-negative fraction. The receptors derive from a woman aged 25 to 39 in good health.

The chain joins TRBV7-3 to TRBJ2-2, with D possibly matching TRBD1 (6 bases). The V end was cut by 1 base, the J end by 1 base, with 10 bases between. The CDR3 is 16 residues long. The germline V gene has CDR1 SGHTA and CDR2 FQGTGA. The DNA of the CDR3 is TGTGCCAGCAGCTTAAGGAGAGGGGGGAACACCGGGGAGCTGTTTTTT. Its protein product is CASSLRRGGNTGELFF.

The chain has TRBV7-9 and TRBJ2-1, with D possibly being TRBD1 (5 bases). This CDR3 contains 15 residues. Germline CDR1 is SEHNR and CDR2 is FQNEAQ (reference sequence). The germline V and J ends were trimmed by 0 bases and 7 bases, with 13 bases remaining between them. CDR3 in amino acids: CASSLAGAYTNEQFF. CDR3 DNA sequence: TGTGCCAGCAGCTTAGCTGGGGCTTATACTAATGAGCAGTTCTTC.

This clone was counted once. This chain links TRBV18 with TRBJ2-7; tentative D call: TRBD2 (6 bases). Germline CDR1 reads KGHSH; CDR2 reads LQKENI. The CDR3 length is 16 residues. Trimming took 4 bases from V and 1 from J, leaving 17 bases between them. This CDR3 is CASSRIPGLSSYEQYF. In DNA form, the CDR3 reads TGTGCCAGCTCACGGATTCCGGGACTGAGTTCCTACGAGCAGTACTTC.

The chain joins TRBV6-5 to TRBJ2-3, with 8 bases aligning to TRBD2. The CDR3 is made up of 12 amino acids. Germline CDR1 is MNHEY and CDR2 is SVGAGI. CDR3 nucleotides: TGTGCAAGCCTGGGACTAGGGGATACGCAGTATTTT. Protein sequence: CASLGLGDTQYF.

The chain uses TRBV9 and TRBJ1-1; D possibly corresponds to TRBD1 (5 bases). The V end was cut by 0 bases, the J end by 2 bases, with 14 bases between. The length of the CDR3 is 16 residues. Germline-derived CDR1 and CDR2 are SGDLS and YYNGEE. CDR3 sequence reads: CASSVGAGTGNTEAFF. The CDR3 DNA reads TGTGCCAGCAGCGTAGGAGCAGGGACGGGTAACACTGAAGCTTTCTTT.

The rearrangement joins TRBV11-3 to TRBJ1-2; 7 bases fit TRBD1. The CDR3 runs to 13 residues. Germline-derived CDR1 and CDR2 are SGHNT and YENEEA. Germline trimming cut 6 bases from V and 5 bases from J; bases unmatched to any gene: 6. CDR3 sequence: CASRSDREYGYTF. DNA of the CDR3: TGTGCCAGCAGAAGTGACAGGGAGTATGGCTACACCTTC. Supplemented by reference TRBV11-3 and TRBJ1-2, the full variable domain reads EAGVVQSPRYKIIEKKQPVAFWCNPISGHNTLYWYLQNLGQGPELLIRYENEEAVDDSQLPKDRFSAERLKGVDSTLKIQPAELGDSAVYLCASRSDREYGYTFGSGTRLTVV.

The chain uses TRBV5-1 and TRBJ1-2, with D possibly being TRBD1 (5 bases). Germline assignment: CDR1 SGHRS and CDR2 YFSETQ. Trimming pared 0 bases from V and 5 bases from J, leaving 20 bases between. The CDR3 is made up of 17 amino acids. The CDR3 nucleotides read TGCGCCAGCAGCTTGGCGGGTTCAGGGCTTAGTTGGTATGGCTACACCTTC. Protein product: CASSLAGSGLSWYGYTF.

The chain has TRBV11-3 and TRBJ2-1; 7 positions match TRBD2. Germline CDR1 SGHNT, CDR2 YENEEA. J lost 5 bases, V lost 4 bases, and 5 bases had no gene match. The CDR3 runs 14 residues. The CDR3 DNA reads TGTGCCAGCAGCTCACTGGGAGGGGACAATGAGCAGTTCTTC. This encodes CASSSLGGDNEQFF.

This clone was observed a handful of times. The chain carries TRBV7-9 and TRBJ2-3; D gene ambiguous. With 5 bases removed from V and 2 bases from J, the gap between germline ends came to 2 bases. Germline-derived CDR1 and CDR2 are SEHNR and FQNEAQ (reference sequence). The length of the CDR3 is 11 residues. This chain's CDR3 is CASSITDTQYF. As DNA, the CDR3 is TGTGCCAGCAGCATCACAGATACGCAGTATTTT. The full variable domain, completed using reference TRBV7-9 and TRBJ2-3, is DTGVSQNPRHKITKRGQNVTFRCDPISEHNRLYWYRQTLGQGPEFLTYFQNEAQLEKSRLLSDRFSAERPKGSFSTLEIQRTEQGDSAMYLCASSITDTQYFGPGTRLTVL.